The clone carrying this TCR beta chain was seen a few times. Its antigen is not known. Regions amplified from RNA transcripts were the TCR beta CDR3 regions. Primed by the HTBI set, a first-round RT-PCR was run on the TCR CDR3. From the multiplex PCR reads, TCRdb called clonotypes with MiXCR, one entry per CDR3 protein. The table has around 580,000 distinct CDR3 sequences, approximately 16% seen once; the top ten hold about 17%. Germline-derived CDR1 and CDR2 are LGHNA and YNFKEQ. There are 17 residues in the CDR3. After removal of 1 base from V and 6 bases from J, the junction contained 11 bases not matched to a gene. These data belong to a study of T cells in Graves' hyperthyroidism and ophthalmopathy. The study's findings and limits: From stable hyperthyroidism, ophthalmopathy was separated by a 13 V-J model.

This clonotype originated in a woman under 30 with Graves' hyperthyroidism. The sample consisted of blood. The chain is built from TRBV4-2 and TRBJ2-3; 9 nucleotides line up with TRBD1. The CDR3 spells CASSQADRGGTPDTQYF. The CDR3, as DNA: TGTGCCAGCAGCCAAGCGGACAGGGGCGGAACACCCGATACGCAGTATTTT.